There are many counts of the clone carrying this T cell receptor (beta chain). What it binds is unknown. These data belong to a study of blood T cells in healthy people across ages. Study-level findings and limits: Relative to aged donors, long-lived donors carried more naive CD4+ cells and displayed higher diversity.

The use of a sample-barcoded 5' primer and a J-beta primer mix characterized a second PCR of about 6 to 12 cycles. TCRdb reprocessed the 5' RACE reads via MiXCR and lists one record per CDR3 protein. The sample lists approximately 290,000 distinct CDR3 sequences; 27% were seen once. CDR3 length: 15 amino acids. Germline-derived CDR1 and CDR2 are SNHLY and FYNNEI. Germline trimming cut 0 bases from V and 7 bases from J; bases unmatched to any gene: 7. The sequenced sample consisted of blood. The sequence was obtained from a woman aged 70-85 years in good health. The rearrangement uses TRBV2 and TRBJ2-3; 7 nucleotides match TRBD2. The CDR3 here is CASSEAGGPIYTQYF. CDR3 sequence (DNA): TGTGCCAGCAGTGAAGCGGGAGGGCCGATATATACGCAGTATTTT. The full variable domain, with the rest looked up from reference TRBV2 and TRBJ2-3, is EPEVTQTPSHQVTQMGQEVILRCVPISNHLYFYWYRQILGQKVEFLVSFYNNEISEKSEIFDDQFSVERPDGSNFTLKIRSTKLEDSAMYFCASSEAGGPIYTQYFGPGTRLTVL.